This record concerns one T cell receptor beta chain sequence. Its recognized antigen is unknown. No quality values exist for individual bases; no much larger clone is one base distant. The sample is drawn from a study of T cell responses to AZD1222 COVID-19 vaccine (dated by TCRdb to the early 2020s). About the full investigation: AZD1222 recipients whose second dose came at about 4 weeks and those whose second dose came at about 12 weeks were combined into one group, since spike-specific TCR depth and breadth did not differ between the two schedules. A total of approximately 240 trial participants underwent TCR sequencing, of whom some 210 received two doses of AZD1222 and about 25 received two doses of the MenACWY control vaccine. Trial participants were enrolled into age subgroups of 18-55, 56-69 and 70-plus years, which contained 148, 28 and 57 TCR-sequenced participants, respectively. The full study reports these points: Reportedly, close to half of the unique spike-specific TCRs recognized epitopes lying outside the regions that are mutated in the B.1.351 and B.1.1.7 variants. No day 14 peak-response samples were available, so repertoires were characterized only after the peak T cell response. In the small 56-69-year group, the increase in depth fell short of significance, most likely because of low power. After two AZD1222 doses, spike-specific TCR breadth and depth were significantly higher than at day 0 and than in MenACWY recipients. Conclusions about previously exposed vaccinees are limited, since just five to seven AZD1222 recipients were seropositive for SARS-CoV-2 at baseline. Participants were mostly white British, with more females than males. The authors suggested clonal diversity may have been underestimated. The vaccine-associated CD4 TCRs covered the entire spike protein, and the dominant responses fell in regions 160-218 and 743-854.

V and J are trimmed by 0 bases and 3 bases, and the gene matches miss 15 bases of the junction. The CDR3 has 21 amino acids, counting the end cysteine and phenylalanine. Only the CDR3 DNA stays, 63 bases, in frame from base 1. CDR1 and CDR2 are drawn from the germline V gene: SQVTM, ANQGSEA. The CDR3 regions of human TCRbeta chains were analyzed by immunosequencing. Processing in the source paper ran as follows. TCRs in the repertoires were matched against a reference library of SARS-CoV-2-specific TCRs that had been generated with the MIRA antigen-specificity platform. Breadth was defined as the fraction of unique TCRs that were SARS-CoV-2-associated. Depth was defined as the fraction of total T cells that were SARS-CoV-2-associated. Each spike-specific TCR was assigned to its reactive spike region and to a CD4 or CD8 class using the MIRA data. Log10-transformed breadth and depth values were compared by one-way ANOVA with Sidak's multiple comparisons tests. TCRdb took over this immuneACCESS table, retaining in-frame rearrangements with V and J assigned. Such tables are incomplete; in checked studies, under half of the missing clones stem from an unresolved V gene, and the remainder is unexplained. V, J and clone size are taken as reported in that table, and D and trimming were inferred from the DNA itself. This sample lists around 110,000 clones; around 94% were detected once. In total, the top ten clones hold about 3% of the sample.

The time point label, read with the paper, signifies: baseline before first vaccination. Samples from vaccinated people were obtained from the UK trials COV001 and COV002, which included a single-blind randomized controlled phase 2/3 trial of AZD1222 (ChAdOx1 nCoV-19) in healthy adults. For TCRbeta chain sequencing, PBMC samples were collected from trial participants at day 0 and at day 28 after the second dose. The chain is made from TRBV29-1 and TRBJ2-3, and 16 junctional nucleotides match TRBD2. The sequence was obtained from an adult in good health. The sequenced sample was peripheral blood, obtained on day 0 of AZD1222 vaccination. The sequenced DNA: TGCAGCGTTGAAGATCCGGGGACTAGCGGGAGGGCCACGGGGGGTACAGATACGCAGTATTTT. This sequence encodes CSVEDPGTSGRATGGTDTQYF.